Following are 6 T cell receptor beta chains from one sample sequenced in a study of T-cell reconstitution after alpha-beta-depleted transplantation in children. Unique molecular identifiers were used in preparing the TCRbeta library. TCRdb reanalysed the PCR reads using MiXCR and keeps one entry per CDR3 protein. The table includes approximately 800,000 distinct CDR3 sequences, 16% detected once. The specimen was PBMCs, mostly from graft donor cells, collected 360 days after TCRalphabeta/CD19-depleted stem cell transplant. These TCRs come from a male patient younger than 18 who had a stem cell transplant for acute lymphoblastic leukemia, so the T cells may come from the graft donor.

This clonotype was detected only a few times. The CDR3 region is CASSPPGGVYEQFF. CDR3 bases: TGTGCCAGCTCACCACCGGGGGGCGTCTATGAGCAGTTCTTC. The chain links TRBV18 to TRBJ2-1; possibly TRBD1 or TRBD2 for D (6 bases each). The CDR3 is 14 residues long. CDR1 is KGHSH and CDR2 is LQKENI in the germline V gene. The V end was cut by 0 bases, the J end by 8 bases, with 11 bases between.

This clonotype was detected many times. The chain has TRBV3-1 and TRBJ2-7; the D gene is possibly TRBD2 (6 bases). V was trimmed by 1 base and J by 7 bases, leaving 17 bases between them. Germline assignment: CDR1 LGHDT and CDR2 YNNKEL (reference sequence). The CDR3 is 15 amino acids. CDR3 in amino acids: CASSQVFGSGWEQYF. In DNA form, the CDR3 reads TGTGCCAGCAGCCAAGTATTCGGGAGCGGATGGGAGCAGTACTTC.

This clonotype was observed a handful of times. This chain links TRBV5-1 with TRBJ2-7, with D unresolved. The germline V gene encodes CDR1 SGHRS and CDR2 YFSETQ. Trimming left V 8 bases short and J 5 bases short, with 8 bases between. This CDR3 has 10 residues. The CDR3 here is CASIPHEQYF. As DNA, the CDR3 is TGCGCCAGTATCCCCCACGAGCAGTACTTC.

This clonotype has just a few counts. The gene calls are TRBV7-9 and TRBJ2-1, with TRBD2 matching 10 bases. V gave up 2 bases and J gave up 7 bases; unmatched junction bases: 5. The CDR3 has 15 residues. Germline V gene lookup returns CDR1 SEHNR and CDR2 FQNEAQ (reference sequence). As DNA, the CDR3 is TGTGCCAGCAGCTTACTAGCGGGAGCATCAAATGAGCAGTTCTTC. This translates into CASSLLAGASNEQFF.

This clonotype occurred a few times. The CDR3 DNA is TGTGCCAGCAGCCCCCATCTCGGGAGGGCCATCTACGAGCAGTACTTC. This translates into CASSPHLGRAIYEQYF. The chain joins TRBV4-2 to TRBJ2-7; 8 nucleotides align to TRBD2. The V gene's germline CDR1 is LGHNA and CDR2 YNFKEQ. V shed 4 bases, J shed 3 bases, and the junction held 11 bases outside the gene matches. The CDR3 sequence is 16 residues long.

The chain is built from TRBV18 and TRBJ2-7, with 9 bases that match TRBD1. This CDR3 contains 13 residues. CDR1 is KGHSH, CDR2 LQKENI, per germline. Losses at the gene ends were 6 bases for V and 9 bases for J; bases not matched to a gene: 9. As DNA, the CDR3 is TGTGCCAGCTCTCCCGGGACAGGGCCCGGGCAGTACTTC. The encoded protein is CASSPGTGPGQYF. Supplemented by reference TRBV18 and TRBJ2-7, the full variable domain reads NAGVMQNPRHLVRRRGQEARLRCSPMKGHSHVYWYRQLPEEGLKFMVYLQKENIIDESGMPKERFSAEFPKEGPSILRIQQVVRGDSAAYFCASSPGTGPGQYFGPGTRLTVT.